These 2 T cell receptor beta chains were all obtained from the same sample, sequenced in a study. The sorted Tregs were CD4+CD25+CD127-/low cells. From the 5' RACE reads, TCRdb called clonotypes with MiXCR, one entry per CDR3 protein. The table has over 45,000 distinct CDR3 sequences, about 26% seen once; the top ten hold roughly 2.2%. The sequenced sample consisted of tumor-infiltrating Tregs sorted from the breast tumor. All receptors come from a female donor with breast cancer.

This clonotype occurred many times. The rearrangement joins TRBV5-1 to TRBJ2-5; D is ambiguous. V gave up 2 bases and J gave up 5 bases, with 10 bases separating them. This CDR3 is built from 13 residues. The germline V gene encodes CDR1 SGHRS and CDR2 YFSETQ. The CDR3 DNA reads TGCGCCAGCAGCTTCGGGTGGTATGAGACCCAGTACTTC. This encodes CASSFGWYETQYF.

J is TRBJ2-6 and V is TRBV7-9, with D uncertain. CDR3 length equals 13 residues. Between the trimmed V and J ends, which lost 5 bases and 2 bases, there was a span of 4 bases. Germline CDR1 reads SEHNR; CDR2 reads FQNEAQ (reference sequence). The CDR3 here is CASSPPGANVLTF. CDR3 bases: TGTGCCAGCAGCCCCCCTGGGGCCAACGTCCTGACTTTC.